This T cell receptor beta chain was sequenced in a study of human T cells and chemical hapten exposure. Study context: A patient group, mainly female, showed alopecia areata, totalis or universalis. Small discrepancies in pooled library volume mainly accounted for the varying TCR yields per sample. Study results and caveats: It was expanded TCRs that formed significantly more large CDR3 similarity clusters than controls did.

On this clonotype: Its antigen is not identified.

Germline V CDR1 and CDR2: SQVTM, ANQGSEA. This CDR3 comprises 12 residues. Deletions cut 7 bases from V and 0 bases from J, with 7 bases between. Individual cDNA molecules (in the library) carried attached unique molecular identifiers. TCRdb re-called the RACE reads through MiXCR, storing one row per CDR3 protein. The sample lists about 120,000 distinct CDR3 sequences, 12% to 15% occurring once. Documented time point: patch test 1, 2 weeks after DPC sensitization. The treatment: therapeutic diphenylcyclopropenone sensitization with weekly scalp DPC. The sequence derives from a man aged 18 to 30 with alopecia areata. Some clones in this sample may be carry-over from other donors' samples. The material was whole blood, obtained in connection with sensitization to the hapten diphenylcyclopropenone (DPC). The rearrangement joins TRBV29-1 to TRBJ2-1; D possibly corresponds to TRBD2 (5 bases). The CDR3 spells CSAGSSYNEQFF. The DNA of the CDR3 is TGCAGCGCTGGGAGCTCCTACAATGAGCAGTTCTTC.